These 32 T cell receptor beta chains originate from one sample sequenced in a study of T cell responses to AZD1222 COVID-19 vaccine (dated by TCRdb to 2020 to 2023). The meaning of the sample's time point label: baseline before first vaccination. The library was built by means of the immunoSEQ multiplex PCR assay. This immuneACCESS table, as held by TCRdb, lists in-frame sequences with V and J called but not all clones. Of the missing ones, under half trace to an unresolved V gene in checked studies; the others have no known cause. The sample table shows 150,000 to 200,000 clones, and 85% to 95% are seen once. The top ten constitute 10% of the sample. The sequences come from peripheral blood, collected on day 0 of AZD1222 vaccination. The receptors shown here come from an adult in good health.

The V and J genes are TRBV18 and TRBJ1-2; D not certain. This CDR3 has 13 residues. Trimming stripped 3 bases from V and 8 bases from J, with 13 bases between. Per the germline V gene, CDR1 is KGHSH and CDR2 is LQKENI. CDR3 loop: CASSPRFDEGYTF. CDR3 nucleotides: TGTGCCAGCTCACCGAGATTCGACGAAGGCTACACCTTC.

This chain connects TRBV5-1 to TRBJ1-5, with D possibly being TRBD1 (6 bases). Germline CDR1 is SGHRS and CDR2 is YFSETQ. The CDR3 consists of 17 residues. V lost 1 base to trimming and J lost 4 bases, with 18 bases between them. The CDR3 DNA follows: TGCGCCAGCAGCTTGTGGGGCGGGGGCAGGCTGAATCAGCCCCAGCATTTT. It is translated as CASSLWGGGRLNQPQHF.

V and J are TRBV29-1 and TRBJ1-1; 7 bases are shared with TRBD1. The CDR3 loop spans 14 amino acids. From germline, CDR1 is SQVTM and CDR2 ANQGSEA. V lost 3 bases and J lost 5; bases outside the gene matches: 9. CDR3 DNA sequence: TGCAGCGTTGAGAACAGGGGTTTTTATACTGAAGCTTTCTTT. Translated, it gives CSVENRGFYTEAFF.

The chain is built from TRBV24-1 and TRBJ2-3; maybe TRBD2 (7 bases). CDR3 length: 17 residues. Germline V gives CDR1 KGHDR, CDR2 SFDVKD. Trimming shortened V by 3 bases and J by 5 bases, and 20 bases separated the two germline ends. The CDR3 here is CATSDTLRGGAIDTQYF. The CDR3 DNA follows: TGTGCCACCAGTGATACACTTCGAGGGGGGGCAATAGATACGCAGTATTTT.

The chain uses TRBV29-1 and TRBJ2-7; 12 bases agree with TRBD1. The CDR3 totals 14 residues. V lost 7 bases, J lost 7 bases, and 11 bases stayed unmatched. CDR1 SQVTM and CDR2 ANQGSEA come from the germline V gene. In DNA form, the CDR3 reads TGCAGCGGCTCCAGAGGGACAGGGGGCAAAGAGCAGTACTTC. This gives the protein CSGSRGTGGKEQYF.

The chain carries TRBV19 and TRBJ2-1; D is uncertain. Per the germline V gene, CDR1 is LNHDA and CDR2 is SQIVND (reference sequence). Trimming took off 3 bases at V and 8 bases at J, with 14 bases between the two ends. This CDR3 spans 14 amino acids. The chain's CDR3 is CASSIPTLADEQFF. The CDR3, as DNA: TGTGCCAGTAGTATTCCCACCTTAGCAGATGAGCAGTTCTTC. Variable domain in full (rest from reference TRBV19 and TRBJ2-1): DGGITQSPKYLFRKEGQNVTLSCEQNLNHDAMYWYRQDPGQGLRLIYYSQIVNDFQKGDIAEGYSVSREKKESFPLTVTSAQKNPTAFYLCASSIPTLADEQFFGPGTRLTVL.

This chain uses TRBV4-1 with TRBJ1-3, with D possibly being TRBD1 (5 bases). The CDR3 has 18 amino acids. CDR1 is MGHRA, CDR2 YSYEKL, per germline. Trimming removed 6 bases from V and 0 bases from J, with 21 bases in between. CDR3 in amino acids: CASRRTTDYPSSGNTIYF. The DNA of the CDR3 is TGCGCCAGCAGGCGGACAACCGACTATCCGAGCTCTGGAAACACCATATATTTT.

Here the CDR3 DNA reads TGTGCCAGCAGTTACTCTCAGCAGGGGCTCCCTGAGGGCTACACCTTC. It codes for CASSYSQQGLPEGYTF. The chain couples TRBV6-5 to TRBJ1-2, with D maybe TRBD1 (6 bases). The germline V gene has CDR1 MNHEY and CDR2 SVGAGI. V gave up 0 bases and J gave up 8 bases, with 19 bases separating them. The CDR3 totals 16 residues.

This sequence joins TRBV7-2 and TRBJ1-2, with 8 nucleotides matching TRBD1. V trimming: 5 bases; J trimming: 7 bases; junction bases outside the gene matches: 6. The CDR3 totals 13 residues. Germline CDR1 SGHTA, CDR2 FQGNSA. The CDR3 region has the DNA TGTGCCAGCAGCCCAGGGGGCGCAGGTGGCTACACCTTC. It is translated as CASSPGGAGGYTF.

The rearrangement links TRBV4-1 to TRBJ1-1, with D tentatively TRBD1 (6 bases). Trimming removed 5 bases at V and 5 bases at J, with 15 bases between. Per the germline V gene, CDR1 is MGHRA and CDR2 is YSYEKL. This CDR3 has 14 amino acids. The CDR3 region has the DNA TGCGCCAGCAGCACCGACAGGTGGGGGACTGAAGCTTTCTTT. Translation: CASSTDRWGTEAFF.

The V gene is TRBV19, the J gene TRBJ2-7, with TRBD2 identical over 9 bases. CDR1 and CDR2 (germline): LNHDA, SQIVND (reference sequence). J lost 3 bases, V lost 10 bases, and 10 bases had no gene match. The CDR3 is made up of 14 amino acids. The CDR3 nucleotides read TGTGCCACCCGCGTAGCGGGAGATCGCTACGAGCAGTACTTC. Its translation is CATRVAGDRYEQYF.

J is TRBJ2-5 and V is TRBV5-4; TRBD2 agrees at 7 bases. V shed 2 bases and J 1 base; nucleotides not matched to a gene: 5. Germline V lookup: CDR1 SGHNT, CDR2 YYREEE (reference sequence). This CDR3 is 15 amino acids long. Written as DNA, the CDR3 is TGTGCCAGCAGCTTAGGGAGGGACTCCCAAGAGACCCAGTACTTC. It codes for CASSLGRDSQETQYF.

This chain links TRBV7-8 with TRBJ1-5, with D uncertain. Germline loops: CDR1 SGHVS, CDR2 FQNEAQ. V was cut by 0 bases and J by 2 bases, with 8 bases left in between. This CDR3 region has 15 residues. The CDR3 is CASSLARVGNQPQHF. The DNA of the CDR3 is TGTGCCAGCAGCTTAGCGCGTGTGGGCAATCAGCCCCAGCATTTT.

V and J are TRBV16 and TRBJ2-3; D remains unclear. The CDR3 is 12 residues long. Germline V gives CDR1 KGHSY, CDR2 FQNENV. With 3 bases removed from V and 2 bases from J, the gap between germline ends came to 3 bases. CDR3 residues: CASSQLTDTQYF. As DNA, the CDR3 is TGTGCCAGCAGCCAGCTCACAGATACGCAGTATTTT.

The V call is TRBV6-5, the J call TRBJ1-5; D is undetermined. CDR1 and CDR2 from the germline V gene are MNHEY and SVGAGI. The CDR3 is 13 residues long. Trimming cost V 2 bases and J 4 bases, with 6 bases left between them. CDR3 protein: CASSYGRNQPQHF. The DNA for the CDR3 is TGTGCCAGCAGTTACGGTCGGAATCAGCCCCAGCATTTT.

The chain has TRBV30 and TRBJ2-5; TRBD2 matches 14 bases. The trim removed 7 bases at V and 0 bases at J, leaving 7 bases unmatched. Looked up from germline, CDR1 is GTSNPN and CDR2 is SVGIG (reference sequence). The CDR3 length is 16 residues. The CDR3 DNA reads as TGTGCCTTAGGACTAGCGGGGGGTCTGTACCAAGAGACCCAGTACTTC. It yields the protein CALGLAGGLYQETQYF.

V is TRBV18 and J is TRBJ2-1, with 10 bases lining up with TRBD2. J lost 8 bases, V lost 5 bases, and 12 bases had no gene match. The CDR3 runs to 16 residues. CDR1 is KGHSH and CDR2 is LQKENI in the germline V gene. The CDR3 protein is CASSSASGRAIDEQFF. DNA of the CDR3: TGTGCCAGCTCATCCGCAAGCGGGAGGGCCATTGATGAGCAGTTCTTC.

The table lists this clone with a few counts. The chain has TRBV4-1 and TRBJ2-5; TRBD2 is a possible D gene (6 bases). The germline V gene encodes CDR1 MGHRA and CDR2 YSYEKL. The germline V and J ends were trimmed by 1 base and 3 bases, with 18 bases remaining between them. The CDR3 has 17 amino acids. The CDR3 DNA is TGCGCCAGCAGCCAAGTGGGTAGGCGGGGCCTCGAAGAGACCCAGTACTTC. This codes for CASSQVGRRGLEETQYF.

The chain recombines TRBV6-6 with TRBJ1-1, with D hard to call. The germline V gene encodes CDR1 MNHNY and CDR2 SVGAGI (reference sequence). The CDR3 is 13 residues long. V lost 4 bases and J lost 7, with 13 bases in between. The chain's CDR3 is CASSFATGLEAFF. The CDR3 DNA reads TGTGCCAGCAGTTTTGCTACTGGGCTTGAAGCTTTCTTT.

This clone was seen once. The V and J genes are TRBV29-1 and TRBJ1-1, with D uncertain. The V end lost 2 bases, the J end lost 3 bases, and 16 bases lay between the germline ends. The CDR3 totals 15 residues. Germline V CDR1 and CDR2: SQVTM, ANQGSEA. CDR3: CSVEYFGRWDTEAFF. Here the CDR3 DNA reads TGCAGCGTTGAATACTTCGGGCGCTGGGACACTGAAGCTTTCTTT.

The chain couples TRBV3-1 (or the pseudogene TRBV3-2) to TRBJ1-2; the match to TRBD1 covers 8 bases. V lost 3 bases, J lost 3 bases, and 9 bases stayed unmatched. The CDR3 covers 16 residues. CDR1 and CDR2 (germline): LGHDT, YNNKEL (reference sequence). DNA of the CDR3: TGTGCCAGCAGCCAGAGACAGGACAGGGCCCACTATGGCTACACCTTC. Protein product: CASSQRQDRAHYGYTF.

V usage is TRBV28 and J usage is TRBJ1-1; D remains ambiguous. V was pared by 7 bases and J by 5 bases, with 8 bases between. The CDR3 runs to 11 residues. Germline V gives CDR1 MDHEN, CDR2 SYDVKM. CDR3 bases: TGTGCCAGCAACCCGGGGACTGAAGCTTTCTTT. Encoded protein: CASNPGTEAFF.

The CDR3 sequence is CASSYDEGYAPQPQHF. CDR3 nucleotide sequence: TGTGCCAGCAGTTACGATGAGGGGTACGCTCCTCAGCCCCAGCATTTT. The chain uses TRBV6-2 or TRBV6-3 and TRBJ1-5; a possible D gene is TRBD1 (5 bases). The CDR3 length is 16 residues. Germline V gives CDR1 MNHEY, CDR2 SVGEGT. V lost 2 bases and J lost 6, with 17 bases in between.

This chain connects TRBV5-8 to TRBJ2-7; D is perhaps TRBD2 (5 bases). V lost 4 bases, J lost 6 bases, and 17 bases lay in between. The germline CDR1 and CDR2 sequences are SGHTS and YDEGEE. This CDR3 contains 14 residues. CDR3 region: CASSGRGHGREQYF. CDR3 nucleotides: TGTGCCAGCAGCGGCCGGGGTCACGGTCGCGAGCAGTACTTC.

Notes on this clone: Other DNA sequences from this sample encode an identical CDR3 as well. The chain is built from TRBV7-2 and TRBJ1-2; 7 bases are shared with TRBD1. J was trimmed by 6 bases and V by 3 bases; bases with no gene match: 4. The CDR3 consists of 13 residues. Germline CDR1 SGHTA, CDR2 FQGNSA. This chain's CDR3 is CASSFRQGDGYTF. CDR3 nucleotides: TGTGCCAGCAGCTTTCGACAGGGCGATGGCTACACCTTC.

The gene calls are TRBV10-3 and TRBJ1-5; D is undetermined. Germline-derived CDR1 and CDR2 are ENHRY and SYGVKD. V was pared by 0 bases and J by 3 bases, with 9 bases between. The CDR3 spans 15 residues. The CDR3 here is CAISESDPVNQPQHF. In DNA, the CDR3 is TGTGCCATCAGTGAGTCGGACCCCGTCAATCAGCCCCAGCATTTT.

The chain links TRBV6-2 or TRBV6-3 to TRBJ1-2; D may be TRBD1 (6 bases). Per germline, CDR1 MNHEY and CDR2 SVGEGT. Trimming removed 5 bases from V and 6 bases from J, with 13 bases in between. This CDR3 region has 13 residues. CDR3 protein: CASSQTGSNGYTF. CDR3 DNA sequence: TGTGCCAGCAGTCAGACAGGATCAAATGGCTACACCTTC.

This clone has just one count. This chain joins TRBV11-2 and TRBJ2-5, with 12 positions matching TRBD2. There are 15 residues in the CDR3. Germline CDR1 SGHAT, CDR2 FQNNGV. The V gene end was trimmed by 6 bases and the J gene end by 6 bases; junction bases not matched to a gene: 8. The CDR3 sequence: CASRDLAGGPKTQYF. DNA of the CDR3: TGTGCCAGCAGGGATCTAGCGGGAGGGCCGAAGACCCAGTACTTC.

CDR3 coding DNA: TGCGCCAGCAGCCAAGATCTCGGTCTCTTGTTGTACGAGCAGTACTTC. This sequence encodes CASSQDLGLLLYEQYF. This chain connects TRBV4-1 to TRBJ2-7, with D uncertain. This CDR3 has 16 residues. Germline V lookup: CDR1 MGHRA, CDR2 YSYEKL. The V end lost 0 bases, the J end lost 4 bases, and 16 bases lay between the germline ends.

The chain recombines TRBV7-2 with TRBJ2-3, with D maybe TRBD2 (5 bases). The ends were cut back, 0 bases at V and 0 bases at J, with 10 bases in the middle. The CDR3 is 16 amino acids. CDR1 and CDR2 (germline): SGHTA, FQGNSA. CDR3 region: CASSLAGLSSTDTQYF. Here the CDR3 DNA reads TGTGCCAGCAGCTTAGCAGGACTTTCTAGCACAGATACGCAGTATTTT. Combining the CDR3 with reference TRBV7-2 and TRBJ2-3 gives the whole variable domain GAGVSQSPSNKVTEKGKDVELRCDPISGHTALYWYRQSLGQGLEFLIYFQGNSAPDKSGLPSDRFSAERTGGSVSTLTIQRTQQEDSAVYLCASSLAGLSSTDTQYFGPGTRLTVL.

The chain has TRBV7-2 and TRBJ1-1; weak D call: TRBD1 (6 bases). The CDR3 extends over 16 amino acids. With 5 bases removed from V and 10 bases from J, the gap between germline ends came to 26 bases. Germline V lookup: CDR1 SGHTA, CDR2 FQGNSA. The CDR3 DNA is TGTGCCAGCAGCCTGGAAGTCACAGGGCCAGCGGTCGGAGCTTTCTTT. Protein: CASSLEVTGPAVGAFF.

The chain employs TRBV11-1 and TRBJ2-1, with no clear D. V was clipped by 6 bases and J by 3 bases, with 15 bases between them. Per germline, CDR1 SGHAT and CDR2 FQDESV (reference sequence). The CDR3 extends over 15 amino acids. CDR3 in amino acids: CASSSDGSGYNEQFF. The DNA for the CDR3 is TGTGCCAGCAGTTCCGACGGGTCGGGCTACAATGAGCAGTTCTTC.